The rows below give T cell receptor beta chains drawn from one sample of a study of cytomegalovirus exposure and HLA in healthy donors. Generated by immunoSEQ multiplex PCR, the TCRdb table keeps only in-frame clones and is missing some. The sample totals roughly 40,000 clones. The source material was PBMCs. Receptors were obtained from a male donor in good health and CMV-seronegative. Each CDR3 is given with its conserved first and last residue. Fields, in order: CDR3 protein, CDR3 DNA, clone size, V gene, J gene, D gene. The D gene is left open where the match is weak. A row's size may be missing; if present it is once, few, many or a size class.

CASSDSSGGATDTQYF,TGTGCCAGCAGTGACTCTAGCGGGGGGGCCACAGATACGCAGTATTTT,medium-sized,TRBV6-4,TRBJ2-3,TRBD2
CASTLSTGEINEQYF,TGCGCCAGCACCCTGAGTACAGGGGAAATCAACGAGCAGTACTTC,.,TRBV5-1,TRBJ2-7,TRBD1
CASSEAGTGHDEQYF,TGTGCCAGCAGTGAAGCAGGGACAGGGCACGACGAGCAGTACTTC,.,TRBV6-1,TRBJ2-7,TRBD1
CASSQLPRGINYGYTF,TGCGCCAGCAGCCAGTTACCAAGGGGAATTAACTATGGCTACACCTTC,.,TRBV4-1,TRBJ1-2,.
CASSVGRNTEAFF,TGTGCCAGCAGCGTTGGCCGGAACACTGAAGCTTTCTTT,.,TRBV9,TRBJ1-1,.
CASSSQGLAGWQGFF,TGTGCCAGCAGTTCCCAAGGACTAGCGGGGTGGCAGGGGTTCTTC,.,TRBV7-9,TRBJ2-1,TRBD2
CASSVNKHRDRGNYGYTF,TGTGCCAGTAGCGTAAATAAACACCGGGACAGGGGTAACTATGGCTACACCTTC,.,TRBV19,TRBJ1-2,TRBD1
CSVMVAGNSPLHF,TGCAGCGTAATGGTGGCAGGGAATTCACCCCTCCACTTT,.,TRBV29-1,TRBJ1-6,.
CAWREQGHYEQYF,TGTGCCTGGAGAGAACAGGGACACTACGAGCAGTACTTC,.,TRBV30,TRBJ2-7,.
CASRRQDISYNSPLHF,TGCGCCAGCAGACGACAGGATATCTCCTATAATTCACCCCTCCACTTT,.,TRBV5-1,TRBJ1-6,.
CASSDRGSGNTIYF,TGTGCCAGCTCCGACAGGGGCTCTGGAAACACCATATATTTT,.,TRBV18,TRBJ1-3,TRBD1
CASSGGGHEQYF,TGTGCCAGCAGCGGGGGCGGGCACGAGCAGTACTTC,.,TRBV7-8,TRBJ2-7,.
CASGTGGQTDTQYF,TGCGCCAGCGGAACCGGGGGGCAAACAGATACGCAGTATTTT,.,TRBV5-1,TRBJ2-3,.
CASSTSGTAGNTIYF,TGTGCCAGCAGTACCTCCGGGACAGCTGGAAACACCATATATTTT,.,TRBV6-1,TRBJ1-3,TRBD1
CASSLEGATRTGELFF,TGTGCCAGCAGCTTGGAGGGGGCGACGCGGACCGGGGAGCTGTTTTTT,.,TRBV5-8,TRBJ2-2,TRBD1
CASSEYDLGKAFF,TGTGCCAGCAGTGAATATGACCTAGGTAAGGCTTTCTTT,.,TRBV25-1,TRBJ1-1,.
CASSLDGGTQPQHF,TGTGCCAGCAGTTTAGATGGGGGGACTCAGCCCCAGCATTTT,.,TRBV28,TRBJ1-5,.
CASRRGSGNTIYF,TGTGCCAGCAGACGGGGCTCTGGAAACACCATATATTTT,.,TRBV2,TRBJ1-3,.
CASRDSGTEAFF,TGTGCCAGCCGGGACTCGGGCACTGAAGCTTTCTTT,.,TRBV28,TRBJ1-1,.
CASSYRGNQPQHF,TGTGCCAGCAGTTACCGGGGGAATCAGCCCCAGCATTTT,.,TRBV6-5,TRBJ1-5,.
CATSRGGQGAYEQYF,TGTGCCACCAGCAGAGGCGGACAGGGGGCCTACGAGCAGTACTTC,.,TRBV15,TRBJ2-7,TRBD1
CASKPSGGPRYEQFF,TGTGCCAGCAAGCCTAGCGGGGGCCCACGGTATGAGCAGTTCTTC,.,TRBV6-5,TRBJ2-1,TRBD2
CASSRRGGSESGELFF,TGTGCCAGCAGCCGTCGAGGGGGCAGTGAGAGCGGGGAGCTGTTTTTT,.,TRBV2,TRBJ2-2,TRBD1
CASSDRGRVYEQYF,TGCGCCAGCAGTGATCGAGGCAGGGTCTACGAGCAGTACTTC,.,TRBV10-2,TRBJ2-7,.
CASSQEWGTILNSNQPQHF,TGCGCCAGCAGCCAAGAGTGGGGGACTATATTAAATAGCAATCAGCCCCAGCATTTT,.,TRBV4-1,TRBJ1-5,.
CASSTPGGYYGYTF,TGTGCCAGTAGTACCCCTGGGGGGTACTATGGCTACACCTTC,.,TRBV19,TRBJ1-2,.
CASSLVEGRNQPQHF,TGTGCCAGCAGCTTAGTGGAGGGCAGAAATCAGCCCCAGCATTTT,.,TRBV7-9,TRBJ1-5,.
CASSLWGSGGAADEQFF,TGTGCCAGCAGCTTATGGGGTAGCGGGGGGGCCGCGGATGAGCAGTTCTTC,.,TRBV13,TRBJ2-1,TRBD2
CASSYAGGSFYGYTF,TGTGCCAGCAGTTACGCCGGGGGATCTTTCTATGGCTACACCTTC,.,TRBV6-5,TRBJ1-2,.
CASNRYGGSSYEQYF,TGTGCCAGCAACCGCTACGGGGGGAGCTCCTACGAGCAGTACTTC,.,TRBV6-5,TRBJ2-7,TRBD2
CASSFNSGGYEQFF,TGTGCCAGCAGCTTTAATAGCGGGGGCTATGAGCAGTTCTTC,.,TRBV11-3,TRBJ2-1,TRBD2
CAIRDTLNTGELFF,TGTGCCATCAGGGACACCCTCAACACCGGGGAGCTGTTTTTT,.,TRBV10-3,TRBJ2-2,.
CASSDVTTGGNAFF,TGTGCCAGCAGTGACGTTACGACAGGGGGGAACGCTTTCTTT,.,TRBV6-1,TRBJ1-1,TRBD1
CASSPRQGLGTEAFF,TGTGCCAGCAGCCCGAGACAGGGGTTGGGCACTGAAGCTTTCTTT,.,TRBV7-6,TRBJ1-1,TRBD1
CSVLAGPSTDTQYF,TGCAGCGTACTAGCCGGGCCGAGCACAGATACGCAGTATTTT,.,TRBV29-1,TRBJ2-3,.
CASSLGTGVNEKLFF,TGTGCCAGCAGCTTAGGAACAGGGGTCAATGAAAAACTGTTTTTT,.,TRBV7-9,TRBJ1-4,TRBD1
CASSTTGYNEQFF,TGTGCCAGCTCAACGACAGGCTACAATGAGCAGTTCTTC,.,TRBV18,TRBJ2-1,.
CASSLGTGGAGVTGELFF,TGCGCCAGCAGCTTGGGGACAGGGGGCGCGGGCGTAACCGGGGAGCTGTTTTTT,.,TRBV5-1,TRBJ2-2,TRBD1
CASSLAGVPGRQPQHF,TGTGCCAGCAGCTTGGCGGGGGTCCCAGGGAGACAGCCCCAGCATTTT,.,TRBV5-6,TRBJ1-5,.
CASSLGGGGSPLHF,TGTGCCAGCAGCTTGGGAGGGGGTGGTTCACCCCTCCACTTT,.,TRBV5-6,TRBJ1-6,.
CATRTGDDGYTF,TGTGCCACCCGGACAGGGGATGATGGCTACACCTTC,.,TRBV19,TRBJ1-2,TRBD1
CASSLYGDGYTF,TGTGCCAGCAGCTTATACGGGGATGGCTACACCTTC,.,TRBV7-2,TRBJ1-2,.
CASSYGRAHTDTQYF,TGTGCCAGCAGTTACGGGCGGGCCCACACAGATACGCAGTATTTT,.,TRBV6-5,TRBJ2-3,.
CASSLGGAGQYQETQYF,TGTGCCAGCAGTTTAGGGGGGGCAGGCCAGTACCAAGAGACCCAGTACTTC,.,TRBV27,TRBJ2-5,.
CASSSGTVNQPQHF,TGTGCCAGCAGCTCCGGGACAGTTAATCAGCCCCAGCATTTT,.,TRBV7-9,TRBJ1-5,TRBD1
CATATGKYEQYF,TGTGCCACGGCGACAGGGAAGTACGAGCAGTACTTC,.,TRBV28,TRBJ2-7,TRBD1
CASSLVNRAHGYTF,TGCGCCAGCAGCTTGGTAAACAGGGCTCATGGCTACACCTTC,.,TRBV5-1,TRBJ1-2,.
CASSQVTDLIAKNIQYF,TGCGCCAGCAGCCAAGTTACAGACCTGATAGCCAAAAACATTCAGTACTTC,.,TRBV4-1,TRBJ2-4,.
CASSHPGGQQLSRGYTF,TGTGCCAGCAGCCATCCCGGAGGACAGCAACTTTCTAGAGGCTACACCTTC,.,TRBV7-9,TRBJ1-2,.
CASSSGDSANNEQFF,TGCGCCAGCAGTTCGGGGGACAGTGCCAACAATGAGCAGTTCTTC,.,TRBV5-1,TRBJ2-1,.
CASSFGGNRNYNYGYTF,TGTGCCAGCAGTTTCGGCGGGAATCGGAATTATAACTATGGCTACACCTTC,.,TRBV28,TRBJ1-2,.
CASSHVDGTASGANVLTF,TGTGCCAGCAGCCACGTCGACGGGACAGCCTCTGGGGCCAACGTCCTGACTTTC,.,TRBV4-2,TRBJ2-6,TRBD1
CAWSGGLLYNEQFF,TGTGCCTGGAGTGGGGGACTATTATACAATGAGCAGTTCTTC,.,TRBV30,TRBJ2-1,TRBD2
CASSQGTGGQGPYEQYF,TGCGCCAGCAGCCAAGGGACAGGAGGACAGGGGCCCTACGAGCAGTACTTC,.,TRBV4-1,TRBJ2-7,TRBD1
CASSRTGGGYEQYF,TGCGCCAGCAGCCGGACAGGGGGCGGCTACGAGCAGTACTTC,.,TRBV5-1,TRBJ2-7,TRBD1